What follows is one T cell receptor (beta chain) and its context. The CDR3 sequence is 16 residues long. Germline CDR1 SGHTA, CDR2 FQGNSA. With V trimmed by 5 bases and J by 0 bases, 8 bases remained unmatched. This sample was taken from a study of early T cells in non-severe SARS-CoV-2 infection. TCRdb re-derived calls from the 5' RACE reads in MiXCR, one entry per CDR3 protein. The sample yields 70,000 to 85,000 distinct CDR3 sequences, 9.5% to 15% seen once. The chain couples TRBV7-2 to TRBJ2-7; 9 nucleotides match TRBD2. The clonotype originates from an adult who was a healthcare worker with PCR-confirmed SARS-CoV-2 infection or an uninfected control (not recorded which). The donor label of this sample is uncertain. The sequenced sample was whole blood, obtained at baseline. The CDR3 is CASSIRSGGSSYEQYF. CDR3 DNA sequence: TGTGCCAGCAGCATCCGAAGCGGGGGGAGCTCCTACGAGCAGTACTTC.